This entry is about one T cell receptor beta chain. The CDR3 loop spans 15 amino acids. V lost 0 bases, J lost 5 bases, and 13 bases lay in between. The germline gives CDR1 SEHNR, CDR2 FQNEAQ (reference sequence). A Seattle source enrolled patients during active infection and followed them longitudinally. Original processing methods: Estimates of nucleated cell counts were drawn from the amplification of reference gene primers. Sequencing was performed with immunoSEQ multiplex PCR; in TCRdb, only in-frame clones are kept and a portion is missing. D and trimming come from the DNA, and the V and J calls and clone size come from that table. The sample yields approximately 150,000 clones, roughly 84% seen once. The data were obtained in a study of blood T cell repertoires in COVID-19. Study-wide context: Some COVID-19 samples were acute and others convalescent; all came from the United States, Italy and Spain. Sample material is recorded as cDNA or gDNA derived from T cells, B-cell-depleted T cells, or PBMCs.

The TCR was taken from a man in his thirties or forties with COVID-19, enrolled during active disease. The V call is TRBV7-9, the J call TRBJ2-5; tentative D call: TRBD2 (5 bases). The specimen was peripheral blood. For the CDR3, the DNA is TGTGCCAGCAGCTTAGCTGGGCTAAGGAGGGAGACCCAGTACTTC. Its translation is CASSLAGLRRETQYF.